Listed below are T cell receptor beta chains from one sample, sequenced in a study of post-analysis software for immune sequencing data. TCRdb redid the calling of the PCR reads with MiXCR, one entry per CDR3 protein. The sample consists of about 820,000 distinct CDR3 sequences, roughly 50% of them appearing once. The source material was blood. The origin of the receptors is a girl aged 10 to 17 with multiple sclerosis. The CDR3 runs from the conserved cysteine through the conserved F or W. The D gene is left open where the match is weak. Rows may omit the clone size; those that give it use once, few, many or a size class.

V gene	D gene	clone size	J gene	CDR3 protein	CDR3 DNA
TRBV12-3/TRBV12-4	NA	NA	TRBJ1-1	CASSLAAQRGNTEAFF	TGTGCCAGCAGTTTAGCAGCACAGAGGGGGAACACTGAAGCTTTCTTT
TRBV20-1	TRBD2	NA	TRBJ2-7	CSASNWWSGGKGSYEQYF	TGCAGTGCTAGTAATTGGTGGTCGGGGGGGAAGGGTTCCTACGAGCAGTACTTC
TRBV29-1	NA	NA	TRBJ2-7	CSVEEGSSYEQYF	TGCAGCGTTGAGGAGGGAAGCTCCTACGAGCAGTACTTC
TRBV11-2	NA	NA	TRBJ2-5	CASSLDREVRRQYF	TGTGCCAGCAGCTTAGATAGGGAGGTTCGGAGGCAGTACTTC
TRBV18	NA	NA	TRBJ2-5	CASSPKRETQYF	TGTGCCAGCTCCCCTAAGAGAGAGACCCAGTACTTC
TRBV20-1	NA	NA	TRBJ2-5	CSARAPGGSGETQYF	TGCAGTGCTAGAGCCCCAGGGGGTAGCGGAGAGACCCAGTACTTC
TRBV10-3	TRBD2	NA	TRBJ2-1	CAISGPGLAERSHSYNEQFF	TGTGCCATCAGTGGACCGGGACTAGCGGAAAGGTCACACTCCTACAATGAGCAGTTCTTC
TRBV7-3	NA	NA	TRBJ1-6	CASSLSTSSPLHF	TGTGCCAGCAGCTTAAGTACCTCATCACCCCTCCACTTT
TRBV12-3/TRBV12-4	NA	once	TRBJ1-4	CASSLALGTQGEKLFF	TGTGCCAGCAGTTTAGCGCTCGGGACACAGGGTGAAAAACTGTTTTTT
TRBV6-5	NA	few	TRBJ1-2	CASRDGVNYGYTF	TGTGCCAGCAGGGACGGAGTCAACTATGGCTACACCTTC
TRBV10-3	NA	once	TRBJ1-2	CACSPMLGGNDYGYTF	TGTGCCTGCAGTCCTATGCTTGGGGGGAACGACTATGGCTACACCTTC
TRBV5-1	TRBD1	once	TRBJ2-6	CASSPGDRDSGANVLTF	TGCGCCAGCAGCCCCGGGGACAGGGACTCTGGGGCCAACGTCCTGACTTTC
TRBV14	TRBD1	NA	TRBJ2-1	CASSQYRGLVDEQFF	TGTGCCAGCAGCCAATACAGGGGGCTGGTCGATGAGCAGTTCTTC
TRBV7-2	NA	NA	TRBJ2-3	CATKGSQSTDTQYF	TGTGCCACCAAGGGATCACAAAGCACAGATACGCAGTATTTT
TRBV4-2	NA	NA	TRBJ2-6	CASSQGDALSGANVLTF	TGTGCCAGCAGCCAAGGGGACGCCCTCTCTGGGGCCAACGTCCTGACTTTC
TRBV20-1	TRBD1	NA	TRBJ1-1	CSARAGTGGTEAFF	TGCAGTGCTAGAGCCGGGACAGGGGGCACTGAAGCTTTCTTT
TRBV7-3	NA	NA	TRBJ1-1	CASSLTRDPNTEAFF	TGTGCCAGCAGCTTAACGAGGGATCCAAACACTGAAGCTTTCTTT
TRBV7-8	NA	NA	TRBJ1-2	CASSSETGPFYGYTF	TGTGCCAGCAGTTCAGAGACAGGCCCTTTCTATGGCTACACCTTC
TRBV20-1	NA	NA	TRBJ2-4	CSAREGALNIQYF	TGCAGTGCTAGGGAAGGGGCTTTAAACATTCAGTACTTC
TRBV19	NA	NA	TRBJ2-4	CASSQSGDEQYF	TGTGCCAGTTCCCAGTCAGGGGATGAGCAGTACTTC
TRBV3-1	NA	NA	TRBJ2-4	CASSQVIWGTKNIQYF	TGTGCCAGCAGCCAAGTTATTTGGGGGACCAAAAACATTCAGTACTTC
TRBV5-1	TRBD1	NA	TRBJ2-7	CASRTGPGSEQYF	TGCGCCAGCAGGACAGGGCCTGGAAGCGAGCAGTACTTC
TRBV20-1	TRBD2	few	TRBJ2-3	CSARGTSGGVRGTQYF	TGCAGTGCTAGAGGCACTAGCGGGGGGGTTCGGGGTACGCAGTATTTT
TRBV20-1	TRBD2	NA	TRBJ2-5	CSARLGSGLQETQYF	TGCAGTGCTAGGCTTGGGTCGGGACTACAAGAGACCCAGTACTTC
TRBV7-9	TRBD2	NA	TRBJ2-4	CASSWSGGTYNEQYF	TGTGCCAGCAGCTGGAGCGGGGGGACCTACAATGAGCAGTACTTC
TRBV12-3/TRBV12-4	NA	NA	TRBJ1-1	CASSFRSGLNTEAFF	TGTGCCAGCAGTTTTCGATCGGGTTTGAACACTGAAGCTTTCTTT
TRBV9	NA	few	TRBJ2-7	CASSVGASYEQYF	TGTGCCAGCAGCGTAGGAGCCTCCTACGAGCAGTACTTC
TRBV20-1	NA	few	TRBJ2-1	CSARNIRTPNNEQFF	TGCAGTGCTCGAAACATCCGGACTCCCAACAATGAGCAGTTCTTC